This T cell receptor beta chain stems from a study of blood T cell repertoires in COVID-19 (dated by TCRdb to 2018 to 2020). The study in broad terms: Samples from collaborators originated in the United States, Italy and Spain and spanned both the acute and convalescent phases of COVID-19. The material from the prospective study consisted of cDNA or gDNA derived from T cells, B-cell-depleted T cells, or PBMCs. HLA class I and class II types, where available, came from metadata supplied by the sample provider rather than from assay-based typing. A de-identified subject ID, COVID-19 status, age in years and sex were almost always included in the sample metadata. The dataset comprised deeply sampled blood TCRbeta repertoires from subjects exposed to, actively infected with, or recovered from COVID-19. The samples were drawn from two sources: the first 160 participants of the ongoing ImmuneRACE study, and fewer than 1,500 subjects contributed by 6 global collaborators. A freely available public database, intended as a resource for researchers studying the immune response to SARS-CoV-2, is where the repertoires were released.

Broad study findings and their caveats: The quantity of clinical and demographic metadata differed by source and by participant and was supplied without curation.

Regarding this clone: Its specific antigen is unknown. One base away there is no much larger clone; base qualities are not given.

TCRbeta CDR3 regions were amplified from genomic DNA using the immunoSEQ Assay, a bias-controlled multiplex PCR. In the source study's methods: The number of nucleated cells in each sample was estimated by amplification of reference gene primers within the assay. Sequence reads were collapsed and filtered to measure the absolute abundance of every unique TCRbeta CDR3 rearrangement. For each sample, productive Simpson clonality was calculated by taking the square root of Simpson's diversity index across productive rearrangements. TCRdb took over this immuneACCESS table, retaining in-frame rearrangements with V and J assigned. Such tables are incomplete; in checked studies, under half of the missing clones stem from an unresolved V gene, and the remainder is unexplained. Clonal size and the V and J genes are those of that table, whereas D and trimming came from the DNA. The sample table contains about 80,000 clones; only one count was recorded for less than 85% of them. The ten biggest clones cover approximately 15% of the sample.

Each collaborating institution followed its own protocols to collect whole blood in K2EDTA tubes. Collaborator samples were shipped for TCRbeta analysis as frozen whole blood, isolated PBMCs, or DNA extracted from either sample type. The V end loses 5 bases and the J end loses 4 bases, and a stretch of 14 bases separates them. Based on the germline V gene (reference sequence), the CDR1 and CDR2 sequences are LNHDA and SQIVND. Spanning cysteine to phenylalanine, the CDR3 consists of 14 amino acids. Solely the CDR3 DNA is kept, with 42 bases framed from the first base. The sequence came from a man aged 70-80 years with active or convalescent COVID-19. The chain links TRBV19 with TRBJ1-1, with TRBD1 tentatively as D gene (5 bases match). The sequencing sample was made of peripheral blood. The CDR3 is CASSPTTASTEAFF. The bases are TGTGCCAGTAGTCCCACGACAGCTTCCACTGAAGCTTTCTTT.